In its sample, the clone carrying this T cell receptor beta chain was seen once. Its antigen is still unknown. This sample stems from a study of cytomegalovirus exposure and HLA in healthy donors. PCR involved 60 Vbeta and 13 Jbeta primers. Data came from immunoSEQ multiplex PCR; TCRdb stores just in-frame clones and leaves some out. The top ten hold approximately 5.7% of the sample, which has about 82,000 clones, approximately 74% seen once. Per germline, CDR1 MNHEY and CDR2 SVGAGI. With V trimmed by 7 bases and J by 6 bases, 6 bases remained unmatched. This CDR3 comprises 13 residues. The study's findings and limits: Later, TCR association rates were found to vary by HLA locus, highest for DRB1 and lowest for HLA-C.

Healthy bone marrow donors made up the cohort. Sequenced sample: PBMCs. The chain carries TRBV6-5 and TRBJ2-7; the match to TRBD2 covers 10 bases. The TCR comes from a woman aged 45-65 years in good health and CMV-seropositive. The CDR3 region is CASIGAGGGEQYF. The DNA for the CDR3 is TGTGCCAGCATAGGAGCGGGAGGGGGCGAGCAGTACTTC.